The clone carrying this TCR beta chain appeared once. This specimen belongs to a study of T cell responses to AZD1222 COVID-19 vaccine. V was shortened by 0 bases and J by 2 bases, with 11 bases between the two germline ends. CDR3 size: 15 residues. Germline V gene data show CDR1 as SGDLS and CDR2 as YYNGEE. The protocol was immunoSEQ multiplex PCR, while the TCRdb copy is restricted to in-frame clones and leaves out a portion. Among around 140,000 clones, more than 85% were seen once, and the ten largest hold roughly 12%. This chain uses TRBV9 with TRBJ2-5; D not certain. The receptor was isolated from an adult who had recovered from COVID-19. This material consisted of peripheral blood, taken after recovery from COVID-19. The CDR3 protein is CASSVVSSSQETQYF. The CDR3 region has the DNA TGTGCCAGCAGCGTAGTGTCCTCGAGTCAAGAGACCCAGTACTTC.